These T cell receptor beta chains were read from a single sample in a study of OX40 agonist ivuxolimab in advanced cancers. Repertoires were generated with immunoSEQ multiplex PCR, while TCRdb's copy carries only in-frame clones and drops some. The sample lists tens of thousands of clones; around 80% were seen once. The material sequenced was CD4+ or CD8+ T cells sorted from blood, taken in a trial of the OX40 agonist ivuxolimab. Source of these receptors: an adult with an advanced solid tumor such as melanoma, head and neck, liver or kidney cancer. CDR3s leave out the opening cysteine and the closing phenylalanine or tryptophan.

j_gene: TRBJ1-1
len: 12
v_gene: TRBV6-5
CDR3aa: ASSYWQGNTEAF

j_gene: TRBJ2-1
len: 13
v_gene: TRBV7-3
CDR3aa: ANNTGVGSYNEQF

j_gene: TRBJ2-5
len: 14
v_gene: TRBV2
CDR3aa: ASSDGLAEYQETQY

j_gene: TRBJ2-2
len: 12
v_gene: TRBV19
CDR3aa: ASTWTDITGELF

j_gene: TRBJ2-1
len: 12
v_gene: TRBV11-3
CDR3aa: ASSLDPANNEQF

j_gene: TRBJ2-2
len: 15
v_gene: TRBV18
CDR3aa: ASSPPGTLAGTGELF

j_gene: TRBJ1-3
len: 13
v_gene: TRBV2
CDR3aa: ASSGTGGSGNTIY

j_gene: TRBJ2-5
len: 12
v_gene: TRBV6-5
CDR3aa: ASSYGGNQETQY

j_gene: TRBJ1-2
len: 12
v_gene: TRBV6-6
CDR3aa: ASRQDGPWYGYT

j_gene: TRBJ2-1
len: 13
v_gene: TRBV2
CDR3aa: ASRGDYTSYNEQF

j_gene: TRBJ2-5
len: 11
v_gene: TRBV4-1
CDR3aa: ASSRGQQETQY

j_gene: TRBJ2-2
len: 14
v_gene: TRBV18
CDR3aa: ASSLNGAENTGELF

j_gene: TRBJ2-7
len: 13
v_gene: TRBV18
CDR3aa: ASSGRGAGVNEQY

j_gene: TRBJ2-1
len: 13
v_gene: TRBV10-3
CDR3aa: AIKNRGVAYNEQF

j_gene: TRBJ2-1
len: 12
v_gene: TRBV7-2
CDR3aa: ASRLGLATNEQF

j_gene: TRBJ1-1
len: 12
v_gene: TRBV2
CDR3aa: ASSNQGISTEAF

j_gene: TRBJ1-4
len: 12
v_gene: TRBV10-3
CDR3aa: AISNTGDGEKLF

j_gene: TRBJ2-7
len: 12
v_gene: TRBV28
CDR3aa: ASSPSGGAYEQY

j_gene: TRBJ1-5
len: 12
v_gene: TRBV7-8
CDR3aa: ASSSHRGNQPQH

j_gene: TRBJ1-4
len: 12
v_gene: TRBV7-8
CDR3aa: ASSHRRVNEKLF

j_gene: TRBJ2-1
len: 13
v_gene: TRBV7-2
CDR3aa: ASSLRTSGYNEQF

j_gene: TRBJ1-4
len: 13
v_gene: TRBV7-9
CDR3aa: ASSSGQGGREKLF

j_gene: TRBJ2-3
len: 12
v_gene: TRBV7-9
CDR3aa: ASSQMWGADTQY

j_gene: TRBJ2-1
len: 13
v_gene: TRBV4-3
CDR3aa: ASSQHRMGGLAQF

j_gene: TRBJ2-7
len: 14
v_gene: TRBV18
CDR3aa: ASSGSRSLSSYEQY

j_gene: TRBJ1-2
len: 13
v_gene: TRBV4-3
CDR3aa: ASSPGQSANYGYT

j_gene: TRBJ2-1
len: 13
v_gene: TRBV4-3
CDR3aa: ASSQGDSYYNEQF

j_gene: TRBJ1-2
len: 15
v_gene: TRBV5-1
CDR3aa: ASSLVSAQPLNYGYT

j_gene: TRBJ2-5
len: 13
v_gene: TRBV5-4
CDR3aa: ASSLQQGKGETQY

j_gene: TRBJ2-5
len: 11
v_gene: TRBV9
CDR3aa: ASSIAGSETQY

j_gene: TRBJ2-7
len: 14
v_gene: TRBV27
CDR3aa: ASSLTRQLSSYEQY

j_gene: TRBJ2-6
len: 13
v_gene: TRBV5-1
CDR3aa: ASSVGGAGANVLT

j_gene: TRBJ1-2
len: 12
v_gene: TRBV6-5
CDR3aa: ASSWGQASRGYT

j_gene: TRBJ2-5
len: 13
v_gene: TRBV6-5
CDR3aa: ASSTGLAVQETQY

j_gene: TRBJ1-4
len: 10
v_gene: TRBV29-1
CDR3aa: SVVGPGEKLF

j_gene: TRBJ1-6
len: 11
v_gene: TRBV18
CDR3aa: ASSPDPDSPLH

j_gene: TRBJ1-3
len: 12
v_gene: TRBV5-6
CDR3aa: ASSLKRVENTIY

j_gene: TRBJ2-1
len: 10
v_gene: TRBV6-5
CDR3aa: ASSYHSGLQF

j_gene: TRBJ2-2
len: 10
v_gene: TRBV11-1
CDR3aa: ASSLVTGELF

j_gene: TRBJ2-1
len: 13
v_gene: TRBV2
CDR3aa: ASSNGLARGDEQF

j_gene: TRBJ2-7
len: 11
v_gene: TRBV5-6
CDR3aa: ASSLGAMGEQY

j_gene: TRBJ1-4
len: 12
v_gene: TRBV5-4
CDR3aa: ASRRTGGKEKLF

j_gene: TRBJ2-3
len: 10
v_gene: TRBV2
CDR3aa: ASRGDGDTQY

j_gene: TRBJ2-3
len: 10
v_gene: TRBV9
CDR3aa: ASSVRTDTQY

j_gene: TRBJ2-1
len: 13
v_gene: TRBV7-2
CDR3aa: ASSFRWSSYNEQF

j_gene: TRBJ2-1
len: 13
v_gene: TRBV9
CDR3aa: ASSVGTGEHNEQF